This T cell receptor (beta chain) was identified during a study of cytomegalovirus exposure and HLA in healthy donors. Study context: There were just under 400 genotyped donors. Of these, 81% fell in the genetic ancestry cluster associated with self-reported Caucasian donors. Study outcomes and limitations: Researchers reportedly found TCR beta sequences accurately predicted most subjects' HLA-A and HLA-B alleles. The authors later linked a missense DCLRE1C variant to TCR beta V- and J-gene trimming. A few chains tied to CMV proved CMV antigen-specific in vitro.

As for this clone: The antigen is unknown.

Trimming removed 2 bases at V and 5 bases at J, with 12 bases between. Germline V gene lookup returns CDR1 MNHNS and CDR2 SASEGT. The length of the CDR3 is 14 residues. The PCR contained 60 Vbeta and 13 Jbeta primers. Using immunoSEQ multiplex PCR, the repertoire was profiled, and TCRdb retains in-frame clones only, with some absent. The sample lists 40,000 or so clones; approximately 76% were seen once. The sequence was obtained from a woman in her 30s in good health and CMV-seropositive. The sample consisted of PBMCs. The chain is built from TRBV6-1 and TRBJ2-5; tentatively, D is TRBD1 (5 bases). CDR3 coding DNA: TGTGCCAGCAGTGAACCAGGGTTGGGTGAGACCCAGTACTTC. Amino acid sequence: CASSEPGLGETQYF.